The T cell receptor (beta chain) described here comes from a study of OX40 agonist ivuxolimab in advanced cancers. The CDR3 runs 14 residues. CDR1 is SGHRS, CDR2 YFSETQ, per germline. V was pared by 4 bases and J by 0 bases, with 10 bases between. Study-level findings and limits: Some patients without response likewise showed low normalized clonal expansion.

TCRdb's table, derived via immunoSEQ multiplex PCR, lists solely in-frame clones and lacks some. The sample consists of 40,000 to 45,000 clones, about 80% of them appearing once. In the case of this clone: The antigen is not known.

This sequence was found in an adult with an advanced solid tumor such as melanoma, head and neck, liver or kidney cancer. The rearrangement links TRBV5-1 to TRBJ1-1; D may be TRBD1 (5 bases). Sequenced here: CD4+ or CD8+ T cells sorted from blood, sampled in a trial of the OX40 agonist ivuxolimab. The CDR3 nucleotides read TGCGCCAGCAGCCAGACAGTACTGAACACTGAAGCTTTCTTT. This sequence encodes CASSQTVLNTEAFF.